The 14 T cell receptor beta chains below all came from one sample that was sequenced in a study of vaccination and CD4 T cells after COVID-19. TCRdb reanalysed the PCR reads using MiXCR and keeps one entry per CDR3 protein. The sample contains 20,000 or so distinct CDR3 sequences, 60% of which appear only once. Material: CD4+ T cells from blood, obtained after SARS-CoV-2 vaccination. All receptors derive from a human donor who had recovered from COVID-19.

The V call is TRBV30, the J call TRBJ1-4, with D tentatively TRBD1 (6 bases). The germline gives CDR1 GTSNPN, CDR2 SVGIG (reference sequence). The CDR3 length is 18 residues. Trimming took off 0 bases at V and 8 bases at J, with 25 bases between the two ends. The CDR3 nucleotides read TGTGCCTGGAGTGTACCAAGCCCCCTCTCGTACAGGGCCGAAAAACTGTTTTTT. Residues: CAWSVPSPLSYRAEKLFF.

The CDR3 sequence is CSAYPPAHERETQYF. As DNA, the CDR3 is TGCAGTGCTTACCCCCCAGCACACGAGAGGGAGACCCAGTACTTC. This chain connects TRBV20-1 to TRBJ2-5, with unresolved D. The V end lost 5 bases, the J end lost 5 bases, and 21 bases lay between the germline ends. Germline CDR1 is DFQATT and CDR2 is SNEGSKA (reference sequence). The CDR3 runs 15 residues.

The chain links TRBV20-1 to TRBJ1-4; D may be TRBD1 (5 bases). The CDR3 consists of 13 residues. Looked up from germline, CDR1 is DFQATT and CDR2 is SNEGSKA (reference sequence). The V gene lost 3 bases and the J gene lost 8 bases, with 13 bases spanning the gap. CDR3 region: CSASPGAWEKLFF. As DNA, the CDR3 is TGCAGTGCTAGTCCTGGGGCTTGGGAAAAACTGTTTTTT.

This clonotype appeared a few times. The chain joins TRBV28 to TRBJ1-2, with 9 bases aligning to TRBD1. V shed 5 bases, J shed 2 bases, and the junction held 6 bases outside the gene matches. Germline loops: CDR1 MDHEN, CDR2 SYDVKM. The CDR3 is made up of 15 amino acids. The CDR3 region has the DNA TGTGCCAGCAGTCTACCCGGGACAGGGAACTATGGCTACACCTTC. Translated: CASSLPGTGNYGYTF.

The rearrangement joins TRBV7-9 to TRBJ2-7; 7 nucleotides agree with TRBD2. Germline V gene data show CDR1 as SEHNR and CDR2 as FQNEAQ (reference sequence). The ends lost 5 bases at V and 0 bases at J; junction bases unmatched: 16. The CDR3 covers 18 residues. The CDR3 is CASSPVWEGPRSSYEQYF. For the CDR3, the DNA is TGTGCCAGCAGCCCCGTCTGGGAGGGACCAAGGAGCTCCTACGAGCAGTACTTC. The whole variable domain, remainder taken from reference TRBV7-9 and TRBJ2-7, is DTGVSQNPRHKITKRGQNVTFRCDPISEHNRLYWYRQTLGQGPEFLTYFQNEAQLEKSRLLSDRFSAERPKGSFSTLEIQRTEQGDSAMYLCASSPVWEGPRSSYEQYFGPGTRLTVT.

The CDR3 protein is CATSMESNQPQHF. DNA of the CDR3: TGTGCCACCAGCATGGAGAGCAATCAGCCCCAGCATTTT. The chain is built from TRBV15 and TRBJ1-5; no reliable D call. There are 13 residues in the CDR3. V was clipped by 4 bases and J by 1 base, with 5 bases between them. The germline CDR1 and CDR2 sequences are LNHNV and YYDKDF (reference sequence).

This rearrangement joins TRBV11-3 to TRBJ1-5; 7 bases map to TRBD1. Losses at the gene ends were 4 bases for V and 0 bases for J; bases not matched to a gene: 12. The CDR3 is 18 amino acids. Per germline, CDR1 SGHNT and CDR2 YENEEA. The CDR3 spells CASSWKVGTVNSNQPQHF. CDR3 nucleotide sequence: TGTGCCAGCAGCTGGAAAGTCGGGACAGTGAATAGCAATCAGCCCCAGCATTTT.

This chain connects TRBV19 to TRBJ2-3; 15 bases fit TRBD2. The CDR3 covers 20 residues. Germline-derived CDR1 and CDR2 are LNHDA and SQIVND (reference sequence). V lost 5 bases to trimming and J lost 4 bases; unmatched junction nucleotides: 16. The CDR3 DNA sequence: TGTGCCAGTAGTCCCAGGACTAGCGGGAGGGCCATCGGTGAGGCAGATACGCAGTATTTT. It is translated as CASSPRTSGRAIGEADTQYF.

In this sample, this clonotype turned up once. The J gene is TRBJ2-2, the V gene TRBV18; the D is unclear. Trimming removed 3 bases from V and 7 bases from J, with 12 bases in between. Germline V gene lookup returns CDR1 KGHSH and CDR2 LQKENI. There are 14 residues in the CDR3. CDR3 sequence reads: CASSPLVSVGELFF. DNA of the CDR3: TGTGCCAGCTCACCCTTGGTTTCGGTCGGGGAGCTGTTTTTT.

The chain is built from TRBV15 and TRBJ2-4; TRBD1 is a possible D gene (6 bases). The CDR3 totals 13 residues. Germline V gene sequence: CDR1 LNHNV, CDR2 YYDKDF (reference sequence). Trimming cost V 7 bases and J 6 bases, with 13 bases left between them. The CDR3, as DNA: TGTGCCACCACCCAGGGGTTTGGAAACATTCAGTACTTC. Protein product: CATTQGFGNIQYF.

This clonotype has just one count. The chain joins TRBV5-4 to TRBJ1-4, with 7 bases aligning to TRBD1. J was trimmed by 3 bases and V by 2 bases; bases with no gene match: 4. Looked up from germline, CDR1 is SGHNT and CDR2 is YYREEE (reference sequence). The CDR3 totals 15 residues. The CDR3 DNA is TGTGCCAGCAGCTTACAGGGGAGGGCTAATGAAAAACTGTTTTTT. This codes for CASSLQGRANEKLFF. The entire variable domain, with the rest obtained from reference TRBV5-4 and TRBJ1-4, is as follows: ETGVTQSPTHLIKTRGQQVTLRCSSQSGHNTVSWYQQALGQGPQFIFQYYREEENGRGNFPPRFSGLQFPNYSSELNVNALELDDSALYLCASSLQGRANEKLFFGSGTQLSVL.

This chain connects TRBV21-1 to TRBJ2-7; the table's TRBD2 call for D was not verified on the DNA. TRBV21-1 is termed a pseudogene. CDR3 length: 17 amino acids. For the CDR3, the DNA is TGTGCCAGCAGCTGCTCGCTTAGCGGGAGGGCCTGCTACGAGCAGTACTTC. Protein: CASSCSLSGRACYEQYF.

The V and J genes are TRBV5-4 and TRBJ1-2, with 9 bases fitting TRBD1. Germline CDR1 and CDR2: SGHNT and YYREEE (reference sequence). Trimming removed 0 bases from V and 1 base from J; junction bases left unmatched: 4. The CDR3 is made up of 16 amino acids. DNA of the CDR3: TGTGCCAGCAGCTTGGTCAGGACAGGGGATAACTATGGCTACACCTTC. Translated, it gives CASSLVRTGDNYGYTF.

The chain couples TRBV20-1 to TRBJ1-3; the match to TRBD1 covers 9 bases. CDR1 is DFQATT, CDR2 SNEGSKA, per germline (reference sequence). The CDR3 contains 13 residues. V was clipped by 6 bases and J by 6 bases; unmatched bases: 6. The CDR3 spells CSARGQGENTIYF. DNA for the CDR3: TGCAGTGCGAGGGGACAGGGCGAAAACACCATATATTTT.